The 28 T cell receptor beta chains reported below all come from one sample, sequenced in a study of blood T cell repertoires in COVID-19. Assay used: immunoSEQ multiplex PCR; TCRdb lists only in-frame clones, some missing. Of roughly 200,000 clones in the sample, 80% were seen once. Sample: peripheral blood. The receptor source for this set is a woman in her 70s with acute or convalescent COVID-19.

This chain connects TRBV11-2 to TRBJ2-7; TRBD1 might be the D (6 bases). Germline V gene lookup returns CDR1 SGHAT and CDR2 FQNNGV. V lost 1 base to trimming and J lost 3 bases, with 16 bases between them. The CDR3 is made up of 16 amino acids. CDR3: CASSLVQGPTGYEQYF. The CDR3 nucleotides read TGTGCCAGCAGCTTAGTACAGGGTCCTACGGGCTACGAGCAGTACTTC.

V and J are TRBV3-1 (or the pseudogene TRBV3-2) and TRBJ1-2; the D gene is possibly TRBD1 (6 bases). Trimming pared 0 bases from V and 8 bases from J, leaving 13 bases between. Germline lookup yields CDR1 LGHDT and CDR2 YNNKEL (reference sequence). The CDR3 totals 14 residues. This chain's CDR3 is CASSQDQTGSGYTF. The CDR3 nucleotides are TGTGCCAGCAGCCAAGATCAAACAGGGTCGGGCTACACCTTC.

The chain carries TRBV10-3 and TRBJ1-2; 8 nucleotides align to TRBD1. CDR1 is ENHRY, CDR2 SYGVKD, per germline. The CDR3 extends over 14 amino acids. Trimming cost V 3 bases and J 3 bases; bases outside gene matches: 3. CDR3 sequence: CAISEGTGDYGYTF. CDR3 nucleotide sequence: TGTGCCATCAGTGAAGGGACAGGTGACTATGGCTACACCTTC.

The V and J genes are TRBV19 and TRBJ1-1; 8 bases are a match to TRBD1. The V segment lost 7 bases and the J segment 4 bases; nucleotides outside the gene matches: 11. The CDR3 extends over 15 amino acids. CDR1 LNHDA and CDR2 SQIVND come from the germline V gene (reference sequence). The CDR3 spells CASNPLDRAGTEAFF. In DNA, the CDR3 is TGTGCCAGTAACCCTCTGGACAGGGCGGGCACTGAAGCTTTCTTT.

The V call is TRBV19, the J call TRBJ2-1; D is possibly TRBD2 (5 bases). This CDR3 has 16 amino acids. Germline CDR1 LNHDA, CDR2 SQIVND (reference sequence). V was trimmed by 6 bases and J by 6 bases, leaving 21 bases between them. The CDR3 sequence: CASRPSGRLQSNEQFF. CDR3 nucleotide sequence: TGTGCCAGTAGACCCTCGGGGAGACTGCAGAGCAATGAGCAGTTCTTC. The variable domain in full, with the rest retrieved from reference TRBV19 and TRBJ2-1, is DGGITQSPKYLFRKEGQNVTLSCEQNLNHDAMYWYRQDPGQGLRLIYYSQIVNDFQKGDIAEGYSVSREKKESFPLTVTSAQKNPTAFYLCASRPSGRLQSNEQFFGPGTRLTVL.

This chain uses TRBV9 with TRBJ2-7, with 9 bases matching TRBD1. This CDR3 is 15 amino acids long. Trimming removed 3 bases from V and 7 bases from J; junction bases left unmatched: 11. Germline V gene sequence: CDR1 SGDLS, CDR2 YYNGEE. DNA of the CDR3: TGTGCCAGCAGCGCCCGGGACAGGGAAATTGAGGAGCAGTACTTC. Translating it yields CASSARDREIEEQYF. Filled out from reference TRBV9 and TRBJ2-7, the complete variable domain reads DSGVTQTPKHLITATGQRVTLRCSPRSGDLSVYWYQQSLDQGLQFLIQYYNGEERAKGNILERFSAQQFPDLHSELNLSSLELGDSALYFCASSARDREIEEQYFGPGTRLTVT.

CDR3 nucleotide sequence: TGCGCCAGCAGCCGGGACACGCTGAACTATGGCTACACCTTC. It codes for CASSRDTLNYGYTF. The chain couples TRBV5-1 to TRBJ1-2, with a tentative D call TRBD1 (6 bases). Germline V gives CDR1 SGHRS, CDR2 YFSETQ. This CDR3 has 14 residues. V was pared by 4 bases and J by 2 bases, with 12 bases between. Supplemented by reference TRBV5-1 and TRBJ1-2, the full variable domain reads KAGVTQTPRYLIKTRGQQVTLSCSPISGHRSVSWYQQTPGQGLQFLFEYFSETQRNKGNFPGRFSGRQFSNSRSEMNVSTLELGDSALYLCASSRDTLNYGYTFGSGTRLTVV.

The J gene is TRBJ1-3, the V gene TRBV7-8; a weak D match, TRBD1 (5 bases). CDR1 and CDR2 (germline): SGHVS, FQNEAQ. V was trimmed by 3 bases and J by 0 bases, leaving 15 bases between them. The CDR3 covers 17 residues. In nucleotides, the CDR3 is TGTGCCAGCAGCTTCTCTACAGGAACTACCTCTGGAAACACCATATATTTT. Its protein is CASSFSTGTTSGNTIYF.

The genes are TRBV30 and TRBJ1-5; D remains unclear. Germline CDR1 reads GTSNPN; CDR2 reads SVGIG (reference sequence). V lost 2 bases, J lost 6 bases, and 17 bases lay in between. The CDR3 has 15 residues. The CDR3 DNA sequence: TGTGCCTGGAGTTTCGGACCTTACGGGATTCAGCCCCAGCATTTT. Translating it yields CAWSFGPYGIQPQHF. Full variable domain (outside the CDR3, taken from reference TRBV30 and TRBJ1-5): SQTIHQWPATLVQPVGSPLSLECTVEGTSNPNLYWYRQAAGRGLQLLFYSVGIGQISSEVPQNLSASRPQDRQFILSSKKLLLSDSGFYLCAWSFGPYGIQPQHFGDGTRLSIL.

The chain links TRBV19 to TRBJ2-4, with D uncertain. Germline-derived CDR1 and CDR2 are LNHDA and SQIVND (reference sequence). With 2 bases removed from V and 0 bases from J, the gap between germline ends came to 17 bases. This CDR3 is 18 amino acids long. Here the CDR3 DNA reads TGTGCCAGTAGTATATCTTCATTGCCAGGCTTAGCCAAAAACATTCAGTACTTC. It specifies CASSISSLPGLAKNIQYF.

The rearrangement uses TRBV19 and TRBJ2-2, with 13 bases fitting TRBD2. The CDR3 spans 16 residues. CDR1 is LNHDA, CDR2 SQIVND, per germline (reference sequence). Losses at the gene ends were 8 bases for V and 0 bases for J; bases not matched to a gene: 3. As DNA, the CDR3 is TGTGCCAGTGGGGGACTAGCGGGGACGAACACCGGGGAGCTGTTTTTT. As protein: CASGGLAGTNTGELFF.

V gene TRBV10-3 combines with J gene TRBJ1-6; tentative D call: TRBD1 (5 bases). CDR1 and CDR2 from the germline V gene are ENHRY and SYGVKD. Trimming cost V 6 bases and J 8 bases, with 14 bases left between them. This CDR3 comprises 14 residues. CDR3 in amino acids: CAIRNPIGDSPLHF. CDR3 DNA sequence: TGTGCCATCAGAAATCCCATAGGGGATTCACCCCTCCACTTT.

The V and J genes are TRBV2 and TRBJ2-1, with 10 bases matching TRBD2. The CDR3 covers 15 residues. The trim removed 6 bases at V and 4 bases at J, leaving 6 bases unmatched. Per germline, CDR1 SNHLY and CDR2 FYNNEI. Here the CDR3 reads CASRPGTSEYNEQFF. The CDR3 bases are TGTGCCAGCAGACCCGGGACTAGCGAGTACAATGAGCAGTTCTTC. Full variable domain (missing parts from reference TRBV2 and TRBJ2-1): EPEVTQTPSHQVTQMGQEVILRCVPISNHLYFYWYRQILGQKVEFLVSFYNNEISEKSEIFDDQFSVERPDGSNFTLKIRSTKLEDSAMYFCASRPGTSEYNEQFFGPGTRLTVL.

V and J are TRBV9 and TRBJ2-1; TRBD1 matches 9 bases. The length of the CDR3 is 14 residues. V shed 3 bases and J 8 bases; nucleotides not matched to a gene: 6. The germline gives CDR1 SGDLS, CDR2 YYNGEE. The CDR3 loop reads CASSGGQGWYEQFF. In nucleotides, the CDR3 is TGTGCCAGCAGCGGTGGACAGGGGTGGTATGAGCAGTTCTTC.

The chain is built from TRBV14 and TRBJ1-6; D unclear. The CDR3 runs to 15 residues. Germline V gene sequence: CDR1 SGHDN, CDR2 FVKESK. Trimming pared 2 bases from V and 6 bases from J, leaving 11 bases between. This CDR3 is CASSQRTGVNSPLHF. The DNA for the CDR3 is TGTGCCAGCAGCCAAAGGACGGGAGTTAATTCACCCCTCCACTTT.

V and J are TRBV19 and TRBJ2-2; D remains unclear. The CDR3 sequence is 12 residues long. Per germline, CDR1 LNHDA and CDR2 SQIVND (reference sequence). The V and J ends lost 9 bases and 5 bases respectively, with 10 bases between them. The CDR3 is CASTSPTGELFF. CDR3 nucleotides: TGTGCCAGCACTTCCCCGACCGGGGAGCTGTTTTTT.

The V and J genes are TRBV7-9 and TRBJ1-2; 9 nucleotides agree with TRBD1. The germline V gene encodes CDR1 SEHNR and CDR2 FQNEAQ (reference sequence). The CDR3 runs to 15 residues. V shed 7 bases and J 4 bases; nucleotides not matched to a gene: 10. As DNA, the CDR3 is TGTGCCAGCACCGTTATACAGGGGGCGGGCTATGGCTACACCTTC. Amino acids: CASTVIQGAGYGYTF.

The rearrangement links TRBV19 to TRBJ2-7, with 8 bases fitting TRBD1. J was trimmed by 7 bases and V by 5 bases; bases with no gene match: 7. CDR1 LNHDA and CDR2 SQIVND come from the germline V gene (reference sequence). The CDR3 sequence is 13 residues long. Here the CDR3 reads CASSQAGGNEQYF. The CDR3 nucleotides read TGTGCCAGTAGTCAGGCAGGGGGCAATGAGCAGTACTTC. Looking up the rest from reference TRBV19 and TRBJ2-7 gives the full variable domain: DGGITQSPKYLFRKEGQNVTLSCEQNLNHDAMYWYRQDPGQGLRLIYYSQIVNDFQKGDIAEGYSVSREKKESFPLTVTSAQKNPTAFYLCASSQAGGNEQYFGPGTRLTVT.

The chain joins TRBV30 to TRBJ2-7; D gene unclear. Trimming took off 2 bases at V and 5 bases at J, with 7 bases between the two ends. The germline CDR1 and CDR2 sequences are GTSNPN and SVGIG (reference sequence). This CDR3 has 11 residues. Here the CDR3 DNA reads TGTGCCTGGAGTACAGCCGACGAGCAGTACTTC. This gives the protein CAWSTADEQYF.

This clone appeared a few times. This chain joins TRBV19 and TRBJ1-2; 9 bases match TRBD1. Germline CDR1 LNHDA, CDR2 SQIVND (reference sequence). V lost 5 bases to trimming and J lost 2 bases; unmatched junction nucleotides: 3. This CDR3 contains 14 residues. CDR3 loop: CASSRQGENYGYTF. Written as DNA, the CDR3 is TGTGCCAGTAGTCGACAGGGGGAGAACTATGGCTACACCTTC.

J is TRBJ1-4 and V is TRBV2, with TRBD1 as a possible D gene (6 bases). The CDR3 contains 15 residues. Germline values: CDR1 SNHLY, CDR2 FYNNEI. V lost 2 bases and J lost 7, with 14 bases in between. CDR3 protein: CASSELGGIGEKLFF. For the CDR3, the DNA is TGTGCCAGCAGTGAATTAGGGGGTATCGGTGAAAAACTGTTTTTT.

J is TRBJ1-2 and V is TRBV19; 7 nucleotides agree with TRBD1. The J segment lost 0 bases and the V segment lost 3 bases, leaving 10 bases of the junction unmatched. This CDR3 spans 17 amino acids. Per germline, CDR1 LNHDA and CDR2 SQIVND (reference sequence). CDR3 amino acids: CASSIPPRDRPNYGYTF. The DNA for the CDR3 is TGTGCCAGTAGTATTCCCCCGCGGGACAGACCTAACTATGGCTACACCTTC.

This clone was seen just once. The chain links TRBV5-5 to TRBJ1-5; 8 bases line up with TRBD1. Trimming at V came to 4 bases and at J to 5 bases, leaving 5 bases not matched to a gene. This CDR3 has 14 residues. The germline gives CDR1 SGHKS, CDR2 YYEKEE (reference sequence). CDR3 nucleotide sequence: TGTGCCAGCAGCGCAGGACAGGGTCATCAGCCCCAGCATTTT. Its protein is CASSAGQGHQPQHF.

V and J are TRBV19 and TRBJ2-1, with D possibly TRBD1 on 5 matching bases. The CDR3 covers 12 residues. V shed 3 bases and J shed 7 bases, with 7 bases lying between them. Germline CDR1 and CDR2: LNHDA and SQIVND (reference sequence). The CDR3 DNA follows: TGTGCCAGTAGTATGGCAGGGAATGAGCAGTTCTTC. Translating it yields CASSMAGNEQFF.

V is TRBV6-5 and J is TRBJ1-2; TRBD1 matches 8 bases. Trimming took 5 bases from V and 4 from J; bases not matched to a gene: 6. The CDR3 has 14 residues. Germline loops: CDR1 MNHEY, CDR2 SVGAGI. CDR3 sequence: CASSRGQGGYGYTF. For the CDR3, the DNA is TGTGCCAGCAGTCGAGGACAGGGCGGCTATGGCTACACCTTC.

The V gene is TRBV5-6, the J gene TRBJ1-1, with 8 positions matching TRBD1. The CDR3 has 16 amino acids. Germline V gene sequence: CDR1 SGHDT, CDR2 YYEEEE. V shed 0 bases and J 1 base; nucleotides not matched to a gene: 5. The chain's CDR3 is CASSLARTGTNTEAFF. As DNA, the CDR3 is TGTGCCAGCAGCTTGGCCCGGACAGGGACGAACACTGAAGCTTTCTTT.

V and J are TRBV25-1 and TRBJ2-5, with 9 nucleotides matching TRBD1. The germline V gene has CDR1 MGHDK and CDR2 SYGVNS. The V gene end was trimmed by 3 bases and the J gene end by 5 bases; junction bases not matched to a gene: 7. CDR3 length: 15 amino acids. The CDR3 loop is CASSDRGQGGETQYF. The CDR3, as DNA: TGTGCCAGCAGTGATAGGGGACAGGGAGGGGAGACCCAGTACTTC.

The rearrangement links TRBV5-1 to TRBJ2-3; D possibly corresponds to TRBD2 (5 bases). The V gene lost 3 bases and the J gene lost 6 bases, with 23 bases spanning the gap. From germline, CDR1 is SGHRS and CDR2 YFSETQ. The CDR3 spans 17 residues. CDR3 in amino acids: CASSSGPAKSSGDTQYF. The CDR3 region has the DNA TGCGCCAGCAGCTCAGGACCCGCTAAGTCGTCGGGGGATACGCAGTATTTT.